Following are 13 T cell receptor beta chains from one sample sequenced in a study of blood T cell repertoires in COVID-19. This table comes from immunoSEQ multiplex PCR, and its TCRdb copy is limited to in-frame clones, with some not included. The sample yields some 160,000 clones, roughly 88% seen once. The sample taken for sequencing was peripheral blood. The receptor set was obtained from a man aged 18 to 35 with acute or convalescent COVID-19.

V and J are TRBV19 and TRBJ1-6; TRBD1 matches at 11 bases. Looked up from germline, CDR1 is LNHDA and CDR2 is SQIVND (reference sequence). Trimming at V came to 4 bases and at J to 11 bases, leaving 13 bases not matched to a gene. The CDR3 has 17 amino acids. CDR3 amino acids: CASSTGQGAQGVAPLHF. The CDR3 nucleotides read TGTGCCAGTAGTACCGGACAGGGGGCGCAAGGAGTCGCACCCCTCCACTTT.

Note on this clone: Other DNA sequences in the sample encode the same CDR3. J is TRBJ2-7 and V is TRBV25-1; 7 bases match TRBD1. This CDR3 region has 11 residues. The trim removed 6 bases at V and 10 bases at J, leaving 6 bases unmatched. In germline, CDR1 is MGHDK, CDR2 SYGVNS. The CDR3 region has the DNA TGTGCCAGCAGCCAACAGGGGAGACAGTACTTC. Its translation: CASSQQGRQYF.

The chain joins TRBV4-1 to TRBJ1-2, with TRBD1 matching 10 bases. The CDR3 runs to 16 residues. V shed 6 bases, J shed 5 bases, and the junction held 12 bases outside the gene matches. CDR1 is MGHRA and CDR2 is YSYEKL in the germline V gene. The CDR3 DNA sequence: TGCGCCAGCAGGGCACCGGGACAGGGGAGCCGTTATGGCTACACCTTC. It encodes CASRAPGQGSRYGYTF.

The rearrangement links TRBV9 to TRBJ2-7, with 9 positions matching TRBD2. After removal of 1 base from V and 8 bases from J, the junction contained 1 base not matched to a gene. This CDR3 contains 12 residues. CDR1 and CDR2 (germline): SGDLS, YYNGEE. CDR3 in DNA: TGTGCCAGCAGCGTAAGCGGGGGGCAGCAGTACTTC. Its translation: CASSVSGGQQYF.

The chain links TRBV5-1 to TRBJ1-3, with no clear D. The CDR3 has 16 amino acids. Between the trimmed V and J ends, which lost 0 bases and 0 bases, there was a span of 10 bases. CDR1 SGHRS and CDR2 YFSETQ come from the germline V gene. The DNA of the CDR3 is TGCGCCAGCAGCTTGGTTGGGCAGAACTCTGGAAACACCATATATTTT. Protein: CASSLVGQNSGNTIYF.

For the CDR3, the DNA is TGTGCCAGCAGCCAGGGACAGAAGGTGACTGAAGCTTTCTTT. The encoded protein is CASSQGQKVTEAFF. The chain carries TRBV3-1 (or the pseudogene TRBV3-2) and TRBJ1-1, with 7 nucleotides matching TRBD1. J was trimmed by 5 bases and V by 3 bases; bases with no gene match: 6. Looked up from germline, CDR1 is LGHDT and CDR2 is YNNKEL (reference sequence). The CDR3 totals 14 residues.

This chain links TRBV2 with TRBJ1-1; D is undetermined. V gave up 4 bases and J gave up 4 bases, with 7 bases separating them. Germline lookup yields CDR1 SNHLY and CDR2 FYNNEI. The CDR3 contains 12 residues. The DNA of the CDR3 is TGTGCCAGCAGTGGGTACAGCACTGAAGCTTTCTTT. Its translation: CASSGYSTEAFF. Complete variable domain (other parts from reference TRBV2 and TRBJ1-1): EPEVTQTPSHQVTQMGQEVILRCVPISNHLYFYWYRQILGQKVEFLVSFYNNEISEKSEIFDDQFSVERPDGSNFTLKIRSTKLEDSAMYFCASSGYSTEAFFGQGTRLTVV.

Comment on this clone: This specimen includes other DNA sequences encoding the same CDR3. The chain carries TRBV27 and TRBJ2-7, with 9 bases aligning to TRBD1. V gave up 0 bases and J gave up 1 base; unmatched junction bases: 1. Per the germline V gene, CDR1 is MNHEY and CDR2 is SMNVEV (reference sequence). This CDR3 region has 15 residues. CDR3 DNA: TGTGCCAGCAGTTTATCGGGACAGGGTTCCTACGAGCAGTACTTC. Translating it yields CASSLSGQGSYEQYF.

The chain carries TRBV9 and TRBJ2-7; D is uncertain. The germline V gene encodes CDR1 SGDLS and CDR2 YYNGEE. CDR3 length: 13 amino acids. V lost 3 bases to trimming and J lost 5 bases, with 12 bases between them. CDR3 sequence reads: CASSAPGGDEQYF. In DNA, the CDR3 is TGTGCCAGCAGCGCACCTGGCGGCGACGAGCAGTACTTC.

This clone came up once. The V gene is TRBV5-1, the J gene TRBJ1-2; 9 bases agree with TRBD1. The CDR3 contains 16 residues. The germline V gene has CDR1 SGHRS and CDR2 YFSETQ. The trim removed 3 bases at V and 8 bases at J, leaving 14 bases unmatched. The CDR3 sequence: CASSSSRDRAASGYTF. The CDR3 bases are TGCGCCAGCAGCTCGTCCCGGGACAGGGCCGCGAGCGGCTACACCTTC.

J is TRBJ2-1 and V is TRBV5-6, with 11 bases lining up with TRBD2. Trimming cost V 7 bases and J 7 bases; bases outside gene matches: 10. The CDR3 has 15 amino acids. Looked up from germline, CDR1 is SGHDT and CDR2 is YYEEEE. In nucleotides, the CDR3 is TGTGCCAGCGAACCCGGGACTAGCGGTACTAATGAGCAGTTCTTC. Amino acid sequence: CASEPGTSGTNEQFF. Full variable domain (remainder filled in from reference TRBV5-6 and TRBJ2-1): DAGVTQSPTHLIKTRGQQVTLRCSPKSGHDTVSWYQQALGQGPQFIFQYYEEEERQRGNFPDRFSGHQFPNYSSELNVNALLLGDSALYLCASEPGTSGTNEQFFGPGTRLTVL.

CDR3 region: CASRWGGGEKLFF. The CDR3 nucleotides are TGCGCCAGCAGATGGGGGGGCGGGGAAAAACTGTTTTTT. The chain joins TRBV10-2 to TRBJ1-4, with D possibly TRBD1 on 6 matching bases. Germline V lookup: CDR1 WSHSY, CDR2 SAAADI. Deletions cut 6 bases from V and 8 bases from J, with 13 bases between. This CDR3 spans 13 amino acids.

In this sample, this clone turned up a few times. The CDR3 DNA reads TGCGCCAGCAGCCTCCCGGCAGCGGTGAAAGACACAGATACGCAGTATTTT. Protein sequence: CASSLPAAVKDTDTQYF. J is TRBJ2-3 and V is TRBV4-1; TRBD2 might be the D (5 bases). V was trimmed by 4 bases and J by 2 bases, leaving 19 bases between them. Germline V CDR1 and CDR2: MGHRA, YSYEKL. The CDR3 spans 17 residues.